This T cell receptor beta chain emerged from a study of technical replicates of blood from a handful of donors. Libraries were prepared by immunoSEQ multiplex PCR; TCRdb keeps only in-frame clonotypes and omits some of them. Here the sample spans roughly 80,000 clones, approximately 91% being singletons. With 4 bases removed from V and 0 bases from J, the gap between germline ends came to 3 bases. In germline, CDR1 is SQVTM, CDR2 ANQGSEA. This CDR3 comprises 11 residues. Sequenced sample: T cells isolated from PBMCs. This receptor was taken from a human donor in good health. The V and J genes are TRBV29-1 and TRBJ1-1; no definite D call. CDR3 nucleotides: TGCAGCGTTGTCGTGAACACTGAAGCTTTCTTT. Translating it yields CSVVVNTEAFF.